Listed here are 27 T cell receptor beta chains from one sample, sequenced in a study of T-cell reconstitution after alpha-beta-depleted transplantation in children. Library preparation (for TCRbeta) was performed with unique molecular identifiers. TCRdb re-called the PCR reads with MiXCR, one entry per CDR3 protein. Here the sample spans 230,000 or so distinct CDR3 sequences, about 8.8% being singletons. Source: PBMCs from the stem cell graft donor, taken from the stem cell graft. The source of these receptors is a human donor who donated a stem cell graft to a child with SCID.

At least ten counts were recorded for this clonotype. This chain connects TRBV5-5 to TRBJ2-2; D tentatively reads TRBD1 or TRBD2 (5 bases each). Germline V CDR1 and CDR2: SGHKS, YYEKEE (reference sequence). V was pared by 4 bases and J by 1 base, with 11 bases between. This CDR3 spans 15 amino acids. The CDR3 loop reads CASSPSGGNTGELFF. The DNA for the CDR3 is TGTGCCAGCAGCCCATCTGGGGGGAACACCGGGGAGCTGTTTTTT. The complete variable domain, with remaining parts taken from reference TRBV5-5 and TRBJ2-2, reads DAGVTQSPTHLIKTRGQQVTLRCSPISGHKSVSWYQQVLGQGPQFIFQYYEKEERGRGNFPDRFSARQFPNYSSELNVNALLLGDSALYLCASSPSGGNTGELFFGEGSRLTVL.

This clonotype was recorded many times. The V call is TRBV20-1, the J call TRBJ1-5, with D perhaps TRBD1 (5 bases). V lost 0 bases to trimming and J lost 2 bases, with 14 bases between them. Germline-derived CDR1 and CDR2 are DFQATT and SNEGSKA (reference sequence). This CDR3 is 16 amino acids long. CDR3 DNA sequence: TGCAGTGCTAGAGATTTGGGTCAGGGTGGCAATCAGCCCCAGCATTTT. Translated: CSARDLGQGGNQPQHF.

This clonotype was detected ten times or more. This chain links TRBV12-3 or TRBV12-4 with TRBJ1-1, with D possibly being TRBD1 (6 bases). The V end was cut by 5 bases, the J end by 5 bases, with 24 bases between. The CDR3 consists of 17 residues. This CDR3 is CASSAHGGAGVGTEAFF. CDR3 bases: TGTGCCAGCAGTGCCCACGGGGGCGCGGGTGTTGGAACTGAAGCTTTCTTT.

Ten or more counts support this clonotype. The chain carries TRBV5-1 and TRBJ1-2; possible D gene TRBD1, 6 bases. Germline V gene lookup returns CDR1 SGHRS and CDR2 YFSETQ. The CDR3 extends over 16 amino acids. The V and J ends lost 4 bases and 4 bases respectively, with 20 bases between them. The CDR3 sequence: CASSPGLGASGYGYTF. The CDR3 region has the DNA TGCGCCAGCAGCCCTGGGTTGGGGGCGAGCGGCTATGGCTACACCTTC.

This clonotype has a count of ten or more. The rearrangement links TRBV14 to TRBJ1-1; perhaps TRBD1 as D (6 bases). V was clipped by 3 bases and J by 11 bases, with 13 bases between them. The CDR3 is 12 amino acids. The germline V gene has CDR1 SGHDN and CDR2 FVKESK. The CDR3 sequence is CASSHTGRSAFF. In DNA form, the CDR3 reads TGTGCCAGCAGCCACACAGGGAGGTCGGCTTTCTTT.

With regard to this clonotype: Because the CDR3's place on the DNA is in doubt, the DNA is left out and the CDR3 is given as listed by TCRdb. The gene calls are TRBV20-1 and TRBJ2-1; the table's D call, TRBD2, was not checked against the DNA. CDR1 is DFQATT, CDR2 SNEGSKA, per germline (reference sequence). The CDR3 comprises 15 residues, both ends counted. The CDR3: CSVGDGAGGLNEQFF.

This clonotype was recorded many times. The V and J genes are TRBV12-3 or TRBV12-4 and TRBJ1-2; D ambiguous. CDR3 length equals 14 residues. V lost 3 bases and J 4 bases, leaving 12 bases between the germline ends. CDR3 residues: CASSLRGPRYGYTF. CDR3 bases: TGTGCCAGCAGTTTGAGAGGGCCGCGCTATGGCTACACCTTC.

This clonotype was counted many times. The chain combines TRBV5-1 with TRBJ1-1; the D is unclear. Trimming shortened V by 0 bases and J by 8 bases, and 14 bases separated the two germline ends. This CDR3 has 14 residues. Germline CDR1 is SGHRS and CDR2 is YFSETQ. The CDR3 protein is CASSLGEADDEAFF. DNA of the CDR3: TGCGCCAGCAGCTTGGGGGAAGCGGATGACGAAGCTTTCTTT.

The sample holds many counts of this clonotype. This rearrangement joins TRBV29-1 to TRBJ2-1; D remains ambiguous. There are 14 residues in the CDR3. CDR1 is SQVTM and CDR2 is ANQGSEA in the germline V gene. The ends were cut back, 1 base at V and 0 bases at J, with 7 bases in the middle. DNA of the CDR3: TGCAGCGTTGAAGTTTTTAGCTCCTACAATGAGCAGTTCTTC. Translated: CSVEVFSSYNEQFF.

This clonotype occurred many times. V usage is TRBV7-8 and J usage is TRBJ2-1, with D tentatively TRBD1 (6 bases). Trimming took 4 bases from V and 7 from J, leaving 17 bases between them. The length of the CDR3 is 15 residues. Germline lookup yields CDR1 SGHVS and CDR2 FQNEAQ. The CDR3 bases are TGTGCCAGCAGCTCCGACTACAGGGTGGATAATGAGCAGTTCTTC. Translating gives CASSSDYRVDNEQFF.

This clonotype showed up many times. The gene calls are TRBV5-1 and TRBJ2-2, with D possibly matching TRBD2 (5 bases). The germline V gene has CDR1 SGHRS and CDR2 YFSETQ. With 2 bases removed from V and 5 bases from J, the gap between germline ends came to 10 bases. This CDR3 is 14 amino acids long. Here the CDR3 reads CASSFSSGTGELFF. CDR3 DNA: TGCGCCAGCAGCTTTAGTTCGGGGACCGGGGAGCTGTTTTTT.

This clonotype was recorded at least ten times. This chain connects TRBV24-1 to TRBJ1-1, with TRBD1 matching 8 bases. The CDR3 has 12 residues. Losses at the gene ends were 4 bases for V and 8 bases for J; bases not matched to a gene: 2. The germline CDR1 and CDR2 sequences are KGHDR and SFDVKD. The CDR3 protein is CATSDRTGEAFF. DNA of the CDR3: TGTGCCACCAGTGACCGGACAGGGGAAGCTTTCTTT.

This clonotype showed up many times. This chain uses TRBV7-3 with TRBJ2-3, with D possibly being TRBD2 (5 bases). The CDR3 runs to 15 residues. The V gene lost 5 bases and the J gene lost 0 bases, with 12 bases spanning the gap. Germline loops: CDR1 SGHTA, CDR2 FQGTGA. The CDR3 is CASSPGLRSTDTQYF. The CDR3 nucleotides read TGTGCCAGCAGCCCTGGACTGAGAAGCACAGATACGCAGTATTTT.

This clonotype has just a few counts. This sequence joins TRBV25-1 and TRBJ2-1; 7 bases match TRBD1. With 8 bases clipped from V and 3 bases from J, the junction kept 4 bases outside the gene matches. The CDR3 has 13 amino acids. Per germline, CDR1 MGHDK and CDR2 SYGVNS. In DNA, the CDR3 is TGTGCCAGCGTCCGGGACAGCTACAATGAGCAGTTCTTC. It yields the protein CASVRDSYNEQFF.

This clonotype was seen repeatedly, ten times or more. The CDR3 DNA reads as TGCAGTGCTAGAGCCGGGGACAGGGGGTACGAGCAGTACTTC. Protein sequence: CSARAGDRGYEQYF. V and J are TRBV20-1 and TRBJ2-7; TRBD1 aligns across 11 bases. Germline CDR1 reads DFQATT; CDR2 reads SNEGSKA (reference sequence). This CDR3 contains 14 residues. V dropped 1 base and J dropped 4; count of bases not matched to a gene: 3.

This clonotype appeared many times. The rearrangement joins TRBV5-8 to TRBJ1-5, with D uncertain. CDR3 length: 16 residues. The V gene's germline CDR1 is SGHTS and CDR2 YDEGEE. V dropped 4 bases and J dropped 2 bases, with 16 bases sitting between them. The CDR3 DNA reads as TGTGCCAGCAGCCACCTCGTCGGGTTCCGCAATCAGCCCCAGCATTTT. Protein: CASSHLVGFRNQPQHF.

This clonotype was picked up many times. The rearrangement uses TRBV7-2 and TRBJ1-4; weak D call: TRBD1 (5 bases). V lost 0 bases, J lost 11 bases, and 10 bases lay in between. The CDR3 totals 13 residues. Germline V gene data show CDR1 as SGHTA and CDR2 as FQGNSA. The CDR3: CASSLAKGVKLFF. CDR3 sequence (DNA): TGTGCCAGCAGCTTAGCGAAAGGGGTTAAACTGTTTTTT. Together with reference TRBV7-2 and TRBJ1-4, the CDR3 gives the full variable domain: GAGVSQSPSNKVTEKGKDVELRCDPISGHTALYWYRQSLGQGLEFLIYFQGNSAPDKSGLPSDRFSAERTGGSVSTLTIQRTQQEDSAVYLCASSLAKGVKLFFGSGTQLSVL.

This clonotype was seen repeatedly, ten times or more. The chain couples TRBV9 to TRBJ2-2, with D perhaps matching TRBD2 (7 bases). V was shortened by 6 bases and J by 4 bases, with 10 bases between the two germline ends. Per germline, CDR1 SGDLS and CDR2 YYNGEE. There are 13 residues in the CDR3. Here the CDR3 DNA reads TGTGCCAGCAACAGGGAGGGCACCGGGGAGCTGTTTTTT. Residues: CASNREGTGELFF.

This clonotype came up many times. The rearrangement joins TRBV5-1 to TRBJ2-3, with D perhaps TRBD1 or TRBD2 (5 bases each). Trimming stripped 1 base from V and 4 bases from J, with 10 bases between. The CDR3 is 14 amino acids. Germline assignment: CDR1 SGHRS and CDR2 YFSETQ. This chain's CDR3 is CASSLYGASDTQYF. CDR3 sequence (DNA): TGCGCCAGCAGCTTGTACGGGGCCTCAGATACGCAGTATTTT. The variable domain in full, completed from reference TRBV5-1 and TRBJ2-3, reads KAGVTQTPRYLIKTRGQQVTLSCSPISGHRSVSWYQQTPGQGLQFLFEYFSETQRNKGNFPGRFSGRQFSNSRSEMNVSTLELGDSALYLCASSLYGASDTQYFGPGTRLTVL.

This clonotype occurred many times. This chain links TRBV5-1 with TRBJ2-3; D may correspond to TRBD1 or TRBD2 (6 bases each). CDR3 length equals 14 residues. Germline V lookup: CDR1 SGHRS, CDR2 YFSETQ. V was cut by 3 bases and J by 2 bases, with 10 bases left in between. CDR3: CASSWGAVTDTQYF. CDR3 in DNA: TGCGCCAGCAGCTGGGGGGCTGTCACAGATACGCAGTATTTT.

The table lists this clonotype with many counts. The V call is TRBV6-2 or TRBV6-3, the J call TRBJ2-6; D might be TRBD1 (6 bases). Germline V gene sequence: CDR1 MNHEY, CDR2 SVGEGT. The CDR3 runs to 15 residues. Here the CDR3 DNA reads TGTGGAGGGGGACGGAGCTTCTCTGGGGCCAACGTCCTGACTTTC. Its translation: CGGGRSFSGANVLTF.

On this clonotype: A much larger clone is a single base away; this may be a read error. The chain is built from TRBV10-3 and TRBJ2-1; D possibly corresponds to TRBD2 (5 bases). CDR3 size: 15 residues. The V end lost 3 bases, the J end lost 6 bases, and 15 bases lay between the germline ends. Germline V CDR1 and CDR2: ENHRY, SYGVKD. CDR3 in amino acids: CAISELGIPCNEQFF. CDR3 in DNA: TGTGCCATCAGTGAACTAGGGATCCCCTGCAATGAGCAGTTCTTC.

A remark on this clonotype: With a much larger clone just one base away, this may be a read error. In this CDR3 the conserved last residue, phenylalanine or tryptophan, is missing, so a read error is likely. The chain employs TRBV10-3 and TRBJ2-5; no definite D call. The CDR3 extends over 12 amino acids. CDR1 and CDR2 (germline): ENHRY, SYGVKD. Deletions cut 3 bases from V and 5 bases from J, with 7 bases between. CDR3 loop: CAISDNGETQYY. In DNA form, the CDR3 reads TGTGCCATCAGTGATAATGGTGAGACCCAGTACTAC.

This clonotype was seen a handful of times. The V gene is TRBV20-1, the J gene TRBJ2-2; D may correspond to TRBD1 or TRBD2 (5 bases each). The CDR3 covers 18 residues. The V gene lost 0 bases and the J gene lost 7 bases, with 24 bases spanning the gap. The germline CDR1 and CDR2 sequences are DFQATT and SNEGSKA (reference sequence). Here the CDR3 reads CSARDSLRLGAGVGELFF. CDR3 nucleotide sequence: TGCAGTGCTAGAGATTCCCTACGACTTGGGGCCGGGGTCGGGGAGCTGTTTTTT.

Many counts were recorded for this clonotype. This chain links TRBV5-5 with TRBJ2-2; D gene ambiguous. The CDR3 has 14 residues. CDR1 is SGHKS, CDR2 YYEKEE, per germline (reference sequence). Between the trimmed V and J ends, which lost 1 base and 6 bases, there was a span of 10 bases. DNA for the CDR3: TGTGCCAGCAGCTTGTTCCTAGGTCCCGGGGAGCTGTTTTTT. It is translated as CASSLFLGPGELFF.

In regard to this clonotype: Being one base from a much bigger clone, this may be a read error. The chain is built from TRBV6-2 or TRBV6-3 and TRBJ1-1; TRBD1 might be the D (6 bases). This CDR3 has 17 residues. The germline V gene has CDR1 MNHEY and CDR2 SVGEGT. Here the CDR3 DNA reads TGTGCCAGCAGCCCCCAGCGGGACCGTGGGCGGGACACTGAAGCTTTGTTT. Translation gives CASSPQRDRGRDTEALF.

This clonotype occurred many times. This rearrangement joins TRBV7-2 to TRBJ2-7; D possibly matches TRBD1 or TRBD2 (6 bases each). There are 13 residues in the CDR3. The germline V and J ends were trimmed by 5 bases and 7 bases, with 15 bases remaining between them. CDR1 and CDR2 (germline): SGHTA, FQGNSA. DNA of the CDR3: TGTGCCAGCAGCAGATTTCAGGGGAGGGAGCAGTACTTC. Translating it yields CASSRFQGREQYF.